Listed below are T cell receptor beta chains from one sample, sequenced in a study of shared clonotypes between healthy human individuals. The repertoire was sequenced with immunoSEQ multiplex PCR; TCRdb's copy has only in-frame clones and lacks some. This table has hundreds of thousands of clones, around 95% appearing once. Sequencing was performed on naive CD8+ T cells sorted from blood. Receptors were obtained from a woman aged 25 to 45 in good health. CDR3s include the opening cysteine and the closing phenylalanine or tryptophan. A D gene is named only where the DNA matches it firmly. Where a row states a size, it is once, few, many or the class of an expanded clone; other rows omit it.

NA	NA	TRBJ2-7	TRBV28	TGTGCCAGCAGTTTCCCGACCCCCCAGCAGTACTTC	CASSFPTPQQYF
NA	TRBD2	TRBJ2-1	TRBV7-2	TGTGCCAGCAGCAAAGCGGGAAGTTGGGATGAGCAGTTCTTC	CASSKAGSWDEQFF
NA	NA	TRBJ1-2	TRBV18	TGTGCCAGCTCACTACCAAGGGGTCCCGGGACCGAGGAAAATGGCTACACCTTC	CASSLPRGPGTEENGYTF
NA	NA	TRBJ1-5	TRBV2	TGTGCCAGCAGTGAGAAGAGGGGAGCTTATAGCGGCAATCAGCCCCAGCATTTT	CASSEKRGAYSGNQPQHF
NA	TRBD2	TRBJ2-7	TRBV11-3	TGTGCCAGCAGCTCTACTTCTGCGGGAGTCGAGCAGTACTTC	CASSSTSAGVEQYF
NA	NA	TRBJ1-5	TRBV28	TGTGCCAGCAGTTCCCTTGCGGTAAGCAATCAGCCCCAGCATTTT	CASSSLAVSNQPQHF
NA	NA	TRBJ2-4	TRBV28	TGTGCCAGCAGCCCGGGGACCCGGCTAGCCAAAAACATTCAGTACTTC	CASSPGTRLAKNIQYF
NA	NA	TRBJ2-7	TRBV5-1	TGCGCCAGCAGCCCGGATCGAATGTTGAAGGGGCCAACCTACGAGCAGTACTTC	CASSPDRMLKGPTYEQYF
NA	TRBD1	TRBJ2-7	TRBV5-5	TGTGCCAGCAGCTTTAACAGGGGGCCGTACGAGCAGTACTTC	CASSFNRGPYEQYF
NA	TRBD1	TRBJ2-7	TRBV29-1	TGCAGCGTAGGCGCCGGGACAGGGGGCTACGAGCAGTACTTC	CSVGAGTGGYEQYF
NA	NA	TRBJ2-1	TRBV27	TGTGCCAGCAGTTTGATGGGGACCAATGAGCAGTTCTTC	CASSLMGTNEQFF
NA	TRBD2	TRBJ2-1	TRBV7-9	TGTGCCAGCAGCCAGGGAAGGGGAAGGGAGGGGACGAATGAGCAGTTCTTC	CASSQGRGREGTNEQFF
NA	TRBD2	TRBJ2-7	TRBV7-2	TGTGCCAGCAGCTTAGACTCCCCCAGCGGGGCCTACGAGCAGTACTTC	CASSLDSPSGAYEQYF
NA	NA	TRBJ2-7	TRBV10-3	TGTGCCATCAGTGAGGCAGGTTCATCCTACGAGCAGTACTTC	CAISEAGSSYEQYF
NA	NA	TRBJ1-6	TRBV27	TGTGCCAGCCCTACCGACCTCCCTACTTGCTTATTT	CASPTDLPTCLF
NA	NA	TRBJ2-1	TRBV29-1	TGCAGCGTTGACAGGGTATACAATGAGCAGTTCTTC	CSVDRVYNEQFF
NA	TRBD2	TRBJ2-7	TRBV15	TGTGCCACCAGCAGAGATAGTTTAGGTAGCGGGAGCTACGAGCAGTACTTC	CATSRDSLGSGSYEQYF
once	NA	TRBJ2-1	TRBV27	TGTGCCAGCAGCCCCCTAAGCTCCTACAATGAGCAGTTCTTC	CASSPLSSYNEQFF
NA	NA	TRBJ2-2	TRBV5-5	TGTGCCAGCAGCGCCGAGTTTTATGGGGCCGGGGAGCTGTTTTTT	CASSAEFYGAGELFF
once	NA	TRBJ2-3	TRBV6-6	TGTGCCAGCAGGGGGGACGCCAGTAGCACAGATACGCAGTATTTT	CASRGDASSTDTQYF
NA	TRBD2	TRBJ2-7	TRBV4-1	TGCGCCAGCAGCTTCCAGACTAGCGGGAGTGACGAGCAGTACTTC	CASSFQTSGSDEQYF
NA	NA	TRBJ1-2	TRBV28	TGTGCCAGCACCCCCCGGGGCGAGGGGTTTCTTATAAGAGATGGCTACACCTTC	CASTPRGEGFLIRDGYTF
NA	NA	TRBJ1-1	TRBV27	TGTGCCAGCAGTCTTCAGGGGCGCACTGAAGCTTTCTTT	CASSLQGRTEAFF
NA	NA	TRBJ2-3	TRBV18	TGTGCCAGCTCACCGGAGGGGGGAGGGTCAGATACGCAGTATTTT	CASSPEGGGSDTQYF
NA	TRBD1	TRBJ2-7	TRBV29-1	TGCAGCGTTGAAGATCCCGGACAGGCCTACGAGCAGTACTTC	CSVEDPGQAYEQYF
once	NA	TRBJ1-1	TRBV9	TGTGCCAGCAGCGCGACGGCGGGTGCTGAAGCTTTCTTT	CASSATAGAEAFF
NA	TRBD2	TRBJ2-1	TRBV9	TGTGCCAGCAGCGCGACTAGCGGATCCTACAATGAGCAGTTCTTC	CASSATSGSYNEQFF
NA	NA	TRBJ2-1	TRBV14	TGTGCCAGCAGCCAATATTTCAGTAGTATATCATACAATGAGCAGTTCTTC	CASSQYFSSISYNEQFF
NA	TRBD1	TRBJ2-7	TRBV28	TGTGCCAGCAGCTTGGGATCCGGGACAGGGAGATCCTACGAGCAGTACTTC	CASSLGSGTGRSYEQYF